This T cell receptor beta chain was identified during a study of blood T cell repertoires in COVID-19. Whole-study context: The cDNA or gDNA used as material had been derived from T cells, B-cell-depleted T cells, or PBMCs.

The CDR3 consists of 16 residues. V was pared by 8 bases and J by 5 bases, with 14 bases of the junction left unmatched. Germline V lookup: CDR1 MRHNA, CDR2 SNTAGT. Sequencing used immunoSEQ multiplex PCR; TCRdb keeps in-frame clones, though not all of them. The sample contains 300,000 to 400,000 clones, about 88% of which appear only once. V gene TRBV6-4 combines with J gene TRBJ1-1; 10 bases align to TRBD1. The sequence was obtained from a woman aged 25 to 45 who had recovered from COVID-19. Sample: PBMCs or T cells enriched from blood (not recorded which). CDR3 sequence reads: CASFLSRDRGGTEAFF. The CDR3 DNA reads TGTGCCAGCTTCCTATCCCGGGACAGGGGAGGGACTGAAGCTTTCTTT.